This T cell receptor (beta chain) was captured by sequencing in a study of graft-versus-host responses after intestinal transplantation. Whole-study context: Every recipient underwent anti-thymocyte globulin induction, then tacrolimus and steroids for roughly 3 years.

The study, taken as a whole, reports: The recipient marrow held GvH clones, and some of them showed up first in ileum or blood. Early post-transplant declines in HvG were associated with peak levels of circulating GvH clones. Elevated graft-versus-host to host-versus-graft clonal ratios in allografts were recorded for patients with graft-donor T cell macrochimerism.

Comments on this clone: Antigen unknown.

Sequencing used immunoSEQ multiplex PCR; TCRdb keeps in-frame clones, though not all of them. The table records fewer than 20,000 clones, roughly four fifths of them present only once. Graft samples were processed, releasing intraepithelial and lamina propria lymphocytes. Germline V gives CDR1 KGHSH, CDR2 LQKENI. This CDR3 is built from 13 residues. V lost 0 bases and J 8 bases, leaving 8 bases between the germline ends. The material was ileum tissue, obtained approximately 83 weeks after intestinal transplantation. The chain carries TRBV18 and TRBJ2-1, with D uncertain. The origin of this receptor is a human patient who received an intestinal transplant, so some T cells may come from the graft donor. The CDR3 DNA is TGTGCCAGCTCACCACCGTCGAAGGATGAGCAGTTCTTC. This sequence encodes CASSPPSKDEQFF.